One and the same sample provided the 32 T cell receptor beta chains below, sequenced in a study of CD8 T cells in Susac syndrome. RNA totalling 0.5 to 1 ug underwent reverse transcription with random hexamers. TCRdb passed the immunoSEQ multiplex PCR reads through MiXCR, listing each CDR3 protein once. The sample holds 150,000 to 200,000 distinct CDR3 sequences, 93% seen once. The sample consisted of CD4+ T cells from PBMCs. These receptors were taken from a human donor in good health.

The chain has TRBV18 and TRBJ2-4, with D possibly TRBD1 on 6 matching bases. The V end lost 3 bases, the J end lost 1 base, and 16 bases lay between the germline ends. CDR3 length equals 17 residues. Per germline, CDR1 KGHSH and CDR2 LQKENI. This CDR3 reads CASSPVAGDGAKNIQYF. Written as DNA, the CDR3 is TGTGCCAGCTCACCGGTGGCAGGGGACGGGGCCAAAAACATTCAGTACTTC.

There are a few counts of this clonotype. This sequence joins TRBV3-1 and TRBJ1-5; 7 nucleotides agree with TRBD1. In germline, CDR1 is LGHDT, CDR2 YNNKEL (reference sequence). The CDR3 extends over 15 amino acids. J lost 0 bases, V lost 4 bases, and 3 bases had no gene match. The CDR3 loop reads CASSPGTASNQPQHF. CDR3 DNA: TGTGCCAGCAGCCCTGGGACAGCTAGCAATCAGCCCCAGCATTTT.

Here the CDR3 reads CASSLAGLLNTEAFF. The DNA for the CDR3 is TGTGCCAGCAGCTTAGCGGGGCTCCTGAACACTGAAGCTTTCTTT. The V and J genes are TRBV7-2 and TRBJ1-1; D possibly corresponds to TRBD1 (5 bases). In germline, CDR1 is SGHTA, CDR2 FQGNSA. V was shortened by 0 bases and J by 0 bases, with 8 bases between the two germline ends. This CDR3 has 15 amino acids. Supplemented by reference TRBV7-2 and TRBJ1-1, the full variable domain reads GAGVSQSPSNKVTEKGKDVELRCDPISGHTALYWYRQSLGQGLEFLIYFQGNSAPDKSGLPSDRFSAERTGGSVSTLTIQRTQQEDSAVYLCASSLAGLLNTEAFFGQGTRLTVV.

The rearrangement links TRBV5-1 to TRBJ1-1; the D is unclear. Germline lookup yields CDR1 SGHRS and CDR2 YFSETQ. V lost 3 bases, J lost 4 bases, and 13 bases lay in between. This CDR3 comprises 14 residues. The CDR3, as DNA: TGCGCCAGCAGCTCCGGGAACGTACGCACTGAAGCTTTCTTT. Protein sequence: CASSSGNVRTEAFF.

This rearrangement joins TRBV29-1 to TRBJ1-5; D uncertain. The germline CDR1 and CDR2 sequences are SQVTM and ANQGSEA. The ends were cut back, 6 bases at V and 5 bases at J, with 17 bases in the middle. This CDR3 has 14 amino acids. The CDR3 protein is CSVLSDRRDQPQHF. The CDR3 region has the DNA TGCAGCGTACTCTCGGACCGGAGGGATCAGCCCCAGCATTTT.

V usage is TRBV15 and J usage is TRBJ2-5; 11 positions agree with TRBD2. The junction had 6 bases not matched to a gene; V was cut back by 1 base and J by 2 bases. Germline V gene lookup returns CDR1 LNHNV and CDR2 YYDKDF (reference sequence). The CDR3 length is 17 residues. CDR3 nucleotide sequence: TGTGCCACCAGCAGAGGGCCGGGACTAGCGGATCAAGAGACCCAGTACTTC. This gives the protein CATSRGPGLADQETQYF.

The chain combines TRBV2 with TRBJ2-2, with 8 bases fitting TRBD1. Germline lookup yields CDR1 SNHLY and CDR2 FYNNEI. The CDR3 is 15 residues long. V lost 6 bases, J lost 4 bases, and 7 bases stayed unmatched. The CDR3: CASRTDRGGTGELFF. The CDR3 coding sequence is TGTGCCAGCAGGACCGACAGGGGAGGCACCGGGGAGCTGTTTTTT.

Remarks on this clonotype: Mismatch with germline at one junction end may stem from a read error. CDR3 sequence: CSARDRRQGNSEAFF. The CDR3 region has the DNA TGCAGTGCTAGAGATAGGAGACAGGGGAACTCTGAAGCTTTCTTT. The gene calls are TRBV20-1 and TRBJ1-1, with 8 positions matching TRBD1. This CDR3 contains 15 residues. In germline, CDR1 is DFQATT, CDR2 SNEGSKA (reference sequence).

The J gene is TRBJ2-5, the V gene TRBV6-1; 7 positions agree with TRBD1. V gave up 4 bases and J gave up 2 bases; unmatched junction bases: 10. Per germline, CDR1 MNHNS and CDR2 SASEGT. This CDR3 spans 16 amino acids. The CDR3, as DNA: TGTGCCAGCAGTGTAGTACAGGGGTCCTCGCAAGAGACCCAGTACTTC. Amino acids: CASSVVQGSSQETQYF.

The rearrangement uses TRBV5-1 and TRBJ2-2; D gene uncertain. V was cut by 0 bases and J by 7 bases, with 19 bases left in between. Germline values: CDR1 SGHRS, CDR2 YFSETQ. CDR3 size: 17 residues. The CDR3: CASSLAATSGVSGELFF. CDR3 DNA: TGCGCCAGCAGCTTGGCCGCAACAAGTGGAGTAAGCGGGGAGCTGTTTTTT. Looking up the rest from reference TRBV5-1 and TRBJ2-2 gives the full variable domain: KAGVTQTPRYLIKTRGQQVTLSCSPISGHRSVSWYQQTPGQGLQFLFEYFSETQRNKGNFPGRFSGRQFSNSRSEMNVSTLELGDSALYLCASSLAATSGVSGELFFGEGSRLTVL.

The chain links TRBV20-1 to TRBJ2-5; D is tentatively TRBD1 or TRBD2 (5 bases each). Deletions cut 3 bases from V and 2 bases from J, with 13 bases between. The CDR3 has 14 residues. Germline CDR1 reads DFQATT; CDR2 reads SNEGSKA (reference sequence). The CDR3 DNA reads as TGCAGTGCTAGTGGGTGGGGGTTACAAGAGACCCAGTACTTC. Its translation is CSASGWGLQETQYF.

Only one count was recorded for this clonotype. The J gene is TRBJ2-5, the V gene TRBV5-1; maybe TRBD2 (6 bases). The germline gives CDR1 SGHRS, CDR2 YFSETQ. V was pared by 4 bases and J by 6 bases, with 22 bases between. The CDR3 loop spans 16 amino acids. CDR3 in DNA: TGCGCCAGCAGCCTGACGGGGGTGGGCTATACGAAGACCCAGTACTTC. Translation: CASSLTGVGYTKTQYF. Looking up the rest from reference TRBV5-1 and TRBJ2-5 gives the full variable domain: KAGVTQTPRYLIKTRGQQVTLSCSPISGHRSVSWYQQTPGQGLQFLFEYFSETQRNKGNFPGRFSGRQFSNSRSEMNVSTLELGDSALYLCASSLTGVGYTKTQYFGPGTRLLVL.

The CDR3 loop is CASSTQGVGGYTF. DNA of the CDR3: TGTGCCAGCAGTACACAGGGCGTAGGTGGCTACACCTTC. The J gene is TRBJ1-2, the V gene TRBV12-3 or TRBV12-4, with a weak D call TRBD1 (6 bases). Trimming took off 5 bases at V and 7 bases at J, with 14 bases between the two ends. This CDR3 contains 13 residues.

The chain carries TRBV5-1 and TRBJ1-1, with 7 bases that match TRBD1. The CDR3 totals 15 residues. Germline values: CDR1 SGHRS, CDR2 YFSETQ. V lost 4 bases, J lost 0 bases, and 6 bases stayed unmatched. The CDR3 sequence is CASSRQGQVNTEAFF. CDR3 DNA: TGCGCCAGCAGCCGCCAAGGACAGGTGAACACTGAAGCTTTCTTT.

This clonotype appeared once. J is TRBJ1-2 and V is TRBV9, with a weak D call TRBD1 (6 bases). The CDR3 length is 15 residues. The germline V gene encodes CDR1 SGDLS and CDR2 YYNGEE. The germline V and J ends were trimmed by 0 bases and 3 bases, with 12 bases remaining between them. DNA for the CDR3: TGTGCCAGCAGCGTAGAGGAAGGGGGGTACTATGGCTACACCTTC. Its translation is CASSVEEGGYYGYTF.

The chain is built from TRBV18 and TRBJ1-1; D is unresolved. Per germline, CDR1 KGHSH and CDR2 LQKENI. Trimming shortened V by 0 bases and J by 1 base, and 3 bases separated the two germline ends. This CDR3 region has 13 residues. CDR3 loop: CASSPPANTEAFF. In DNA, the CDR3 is TGTGCCAGCTCACCACCTGCGAACACTGAAGCTTTCTTT.

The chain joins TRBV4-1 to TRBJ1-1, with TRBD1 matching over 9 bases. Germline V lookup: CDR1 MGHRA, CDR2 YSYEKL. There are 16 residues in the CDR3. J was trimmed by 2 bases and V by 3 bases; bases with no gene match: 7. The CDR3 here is CASSHPGQGLNTEAFF. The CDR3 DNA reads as TGCGCCAGCAGCCATCCCGGACAGGGGCTTAACACTGAAGCTTTCTTT.

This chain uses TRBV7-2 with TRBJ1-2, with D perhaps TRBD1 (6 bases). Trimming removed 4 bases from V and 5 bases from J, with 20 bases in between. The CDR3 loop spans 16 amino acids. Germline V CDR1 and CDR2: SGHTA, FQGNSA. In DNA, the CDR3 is TGTGCCAGCAGCTCCATTACCCACAACAGGGTGTATGGCTACACCTTC. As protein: CASSSITHNRVYGYTF.

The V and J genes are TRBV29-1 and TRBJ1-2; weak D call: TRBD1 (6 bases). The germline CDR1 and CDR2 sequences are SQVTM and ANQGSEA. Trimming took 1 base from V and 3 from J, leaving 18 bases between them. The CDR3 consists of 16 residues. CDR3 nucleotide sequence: TGCAGCGTTGAAGTGGGGCTATTCCCAGGGGACTATGGCTACACCTTC. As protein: CSVEVGLFPGDYGYTF. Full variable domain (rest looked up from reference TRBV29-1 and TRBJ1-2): SAVISQKPSRDICQRGTSLTIQCQVDSQVTMMFWYRQQPGQSLTLIATANQGSEATYESGFVIDKFPISRPNLTFSTLTVSNMSPEDSSIYLCSVEVGLFPGDYGYTFGSGTRLTVV.

Written as DNA, the CDR3 is TGTGCCAGTAGTATCCGGGCAGGGGGTTGGGATGAGCAGTTCTTC. It translates to CASSIRAGGWDEQFF. The chain links TRBV19 to TRBJ2-1; the match to TRBD1 covers 7 bases. The CDR3 length is 15 residues. Losses at the gene ends were 3 bases for V and 8 bases for J; bases not matched to a gene: 10. CDR1 is LNHDA, CDR2 SQIVND, per germline (reference sequence).

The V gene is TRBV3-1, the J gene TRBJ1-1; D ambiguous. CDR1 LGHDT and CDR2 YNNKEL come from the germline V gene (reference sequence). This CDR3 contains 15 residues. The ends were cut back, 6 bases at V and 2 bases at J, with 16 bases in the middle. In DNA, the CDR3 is TGTGCCAGCAGACCCGTACACCGACCAAACACTGAAGCTTTCTTT. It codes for CASRPVHRPNTEAFF.

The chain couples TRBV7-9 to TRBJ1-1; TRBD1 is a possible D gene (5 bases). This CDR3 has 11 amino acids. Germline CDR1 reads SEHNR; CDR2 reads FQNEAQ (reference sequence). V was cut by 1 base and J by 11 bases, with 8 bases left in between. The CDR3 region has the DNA TGTGCCAGCAGCTTAGGGGAGGGGGCTTTCTTT. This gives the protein CASSLGEGAFF. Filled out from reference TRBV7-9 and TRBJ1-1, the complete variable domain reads DTGVSQNPRHKITKRGQNVTFRCDPISEHNRLYWYRQTLGQGPEFLTYFQNEAQLEKSRLLSDRFSAERPKGSFSTLEIQRTEQGDSAMYLCASSLGEGAFFGQGTRLTVV.

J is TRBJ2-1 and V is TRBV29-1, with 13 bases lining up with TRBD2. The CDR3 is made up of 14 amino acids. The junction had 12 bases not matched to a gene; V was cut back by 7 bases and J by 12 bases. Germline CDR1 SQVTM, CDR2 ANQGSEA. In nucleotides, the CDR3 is TGCAGCGCCCGGACTAGCGGGGGAGCCTTTGGGCAGTTCTTC. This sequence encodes CSARTSGGAFGQFF.

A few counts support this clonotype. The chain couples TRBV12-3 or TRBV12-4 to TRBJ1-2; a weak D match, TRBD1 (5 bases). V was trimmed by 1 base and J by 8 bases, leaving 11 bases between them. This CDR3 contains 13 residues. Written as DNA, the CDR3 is TGTGCCAGCAGTTTAGGGCAGGGTGGAGGCTACACCTTC. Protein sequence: CASSLGQGGGYTF.

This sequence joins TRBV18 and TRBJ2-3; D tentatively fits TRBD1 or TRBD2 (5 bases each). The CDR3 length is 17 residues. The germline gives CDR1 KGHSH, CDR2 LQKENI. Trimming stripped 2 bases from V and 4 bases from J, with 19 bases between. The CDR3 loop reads CASSPNSGGRGPDTQYF. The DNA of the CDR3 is TGTGCCAGCTCACCAAACAGTGGGGGACGCGGACCAGATACGCAGTATTTT.

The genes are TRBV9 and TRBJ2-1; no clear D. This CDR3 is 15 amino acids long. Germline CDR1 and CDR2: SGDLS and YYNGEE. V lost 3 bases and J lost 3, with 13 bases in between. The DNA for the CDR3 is TGTGCCAGCAGCGACCCTCGGCGGCTCTACAATGAGCAGTTCTTC. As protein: CASSDPRRLYNEQFF. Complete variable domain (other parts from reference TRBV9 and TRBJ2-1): DSGVTQTPKHLITATGQRVTLRCSPRSGDLSVYWYQQSLDQGLQFLIQYYNGEERAKGNILERFSAQQFPDLHSELNLSSLELGDSALYFCASSDPRRLYNEQFFGPGTRLTVL.

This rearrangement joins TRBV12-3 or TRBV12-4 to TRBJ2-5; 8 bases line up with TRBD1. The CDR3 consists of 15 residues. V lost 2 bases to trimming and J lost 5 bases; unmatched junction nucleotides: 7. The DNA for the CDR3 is TGTGCCAGCAGTTTACACCAGGGGGCGCGGGAGACCCAGTACTTC. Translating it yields CASSLHQGARETQYF.

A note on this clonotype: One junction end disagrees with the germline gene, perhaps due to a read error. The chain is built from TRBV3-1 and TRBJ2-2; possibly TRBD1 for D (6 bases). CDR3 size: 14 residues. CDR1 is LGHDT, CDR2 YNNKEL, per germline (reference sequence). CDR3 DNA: TGTGCCAGCAGACAAGGGGGAGCCACCGGGGAGCTGTTTTTT. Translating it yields CASRQGGATGELFF.

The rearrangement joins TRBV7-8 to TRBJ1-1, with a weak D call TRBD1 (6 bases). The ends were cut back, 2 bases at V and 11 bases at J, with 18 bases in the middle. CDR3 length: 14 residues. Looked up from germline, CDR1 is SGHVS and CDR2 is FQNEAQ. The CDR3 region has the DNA TGTGCCAGCAGCTTACACGGGCAACAGGGAAGGGCTTTCTTT. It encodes CASSLHGQQGRAFF. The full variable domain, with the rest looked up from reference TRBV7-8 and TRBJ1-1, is GAGVSQSPRYKVAKRGQDVALRCDPISGHVSLFWYQQALGQGPEFLTYFQNEAQLDKSGLPSDRFFAERPEGSVSTLKIQRTQQEDSAVYLCASSLHGQQGRAFFGQGTRLTVV.

The CDR3 sequence is CASSQRNLPSYEQYF. CDR3 in DNA: TGTGCCAGCAGCCAACGGAACCTCCCCTCCTACGAGCAGTACTTC. This chain connects TRBV3-1 to TRBJ2-7; no clear D. The V gene's germline CDR1 is LGHDT and CDR2 YNNKEL (reference sequence). This CDR3 has 15 amino acids. V gave up 2 bases and J gave up 0 bases, with 11 bases separating them.

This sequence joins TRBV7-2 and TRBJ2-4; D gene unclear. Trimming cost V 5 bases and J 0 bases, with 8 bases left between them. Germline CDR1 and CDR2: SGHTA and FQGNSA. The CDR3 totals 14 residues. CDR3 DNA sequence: TGTGCCAGCAGCCCCGCACTAGCCAAAAACATTCAGTACTTC. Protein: CASSPALAKNIQYF.

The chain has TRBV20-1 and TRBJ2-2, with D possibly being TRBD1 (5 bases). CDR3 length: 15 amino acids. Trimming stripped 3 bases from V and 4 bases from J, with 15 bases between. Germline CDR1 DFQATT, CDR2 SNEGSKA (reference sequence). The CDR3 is CSASNTGRFTGELFF. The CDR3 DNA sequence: TGCAGTGCTAGTAACACAGGACGATTCACCGGGGAGCTGTTTTTT.